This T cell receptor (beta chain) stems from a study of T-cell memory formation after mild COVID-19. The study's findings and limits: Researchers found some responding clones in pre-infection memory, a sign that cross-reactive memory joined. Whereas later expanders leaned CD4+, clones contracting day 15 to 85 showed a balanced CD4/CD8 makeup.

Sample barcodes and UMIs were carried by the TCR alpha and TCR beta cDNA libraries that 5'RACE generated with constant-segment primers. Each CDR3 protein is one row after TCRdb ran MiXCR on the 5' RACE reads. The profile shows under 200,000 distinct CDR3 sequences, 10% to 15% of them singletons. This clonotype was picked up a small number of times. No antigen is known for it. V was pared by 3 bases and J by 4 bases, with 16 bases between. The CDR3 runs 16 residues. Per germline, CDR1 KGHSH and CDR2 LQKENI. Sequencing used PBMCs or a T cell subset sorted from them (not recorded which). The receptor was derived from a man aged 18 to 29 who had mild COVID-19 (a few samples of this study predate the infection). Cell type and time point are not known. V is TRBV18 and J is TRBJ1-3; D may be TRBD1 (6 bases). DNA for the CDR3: TGTGCCAGCTCACCCCAGGCGGGGGGCGCCGGAAACACCATATATTTT. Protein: CASSPQAGGAGNTIYF.